The entry that follows covers one TCR beta chain sequence. The repertoire was sequenced with immunoSEQ multiplex PCR; TCRdb's copy has only in-frame clones and lacks some. The top ten hold over 9.5% of the sample, which has some 100,000 clones, approximately 80% seen once. The sample belongs to a study of control samples from healthy donors and cancer patients. Germline V CDR1 and CDR2: KGHSH, LQKENI. The CDR3 length is 15 residues. J lost 7 bases, V lost 3 bases, and 4 bases had no gene match. The chain uses TRBV18 and TRBJ2-4, with TRBD1 matching 12 bases. This receptor was taken from a woman in her twenties or thirties in good health. Sequences were obtained from blood. The CDR3 nucleotides read TGTGCCAGCTCACCGGGACAGGGGGCTCTTAACATTCAGTACTTC. As protein: CASSPGQGALNIQYF.